This T cell receptor (beta chain) was sequenced during a study of identical twins. This CDR3 is 15 amino acids long. The ends were cut back, 4 bases at V and 1 base at J, with 13 bases in the middle. Germline V gene lookup returns CDR1 SGHRS and CDR2 YFSETQ. General study results and limits: Within cord blood, abundant beta clonotypes carried fewer insertions, but memory repertoires showed no such trend.

A remark on this clonotype: Its antigen is not identified.

TCRdb ran MiXCR on the 5' RACE reads and lists one entry per CDR3 protein. The repertoire consists of about 530,000 distinct CDR3 sequences, with approximately 16% occurring once and the leading ten covering about 0.47%. The same specimen was also included in a second study, on yellow fever vaccine responses in identical twins.

V usage is TRBV5-1 and J usage is TRBJ2-3; maybe TRBD1 (5 bases). Sequencing was done on a sample of CD4+ T cells sorted from blood. The TCR originated in a woman aged 18 to 35 in good health. The CDR3 sequence is CASSASGKRTDTQYF. The CDR3 region has the DNA TGCGCCAGCAGCGCCTCAGGGAAGCGCACAGATACGCAGTATTTT.